This T cell receptor (beta chain) derives from a study of blood T cell repertoires in COVID-19 (dated by TCRdb to 2018 to 2020). Regarding the research as a whole: Samples from collaborators originated in the United States, Italy and Spain and spanned both the acute and convalescent phases of COVID-19. The material from the prospective study consisted of cDNA or gDNA derived from T cells, B-cell-depleted T cells, or PBMCs. Deeply sampled blood TCRbeta repertoires from subjects exposed to, actively infected with, or recovered from COVID-19 were included in the dataset. A freely available public database, intended as a resource for researchers studying the immune response to SARS-CoV-2, is where the repertoires were released. Samples were obtained from the ongoing ImmuneRACE study (first 160 participants) and from over a thousand subjects provided by 6 global collaborators. A de-identified subject ID, COVID-19 status, age in years and sex were almost always included in the sample metadata. Where available, HLA class I and class II types were obtained from metadata supplied by the sample provider rather than from assay-based typing.

On the study overall, not on this receptor specifically: How much clinical and demographic metadata was included differed by source and by participant, and the metadata was provided uncurated.

V has 3 bases trimmed and J has 5 bases trimmed; junction bases matching no gene number 9. As encoded in the germline V gene (reference sequence), CDR1 is LNHDA while CDR2 is SQIVND. The CDR3 covers 15 residues, taking in both the cysteine and the phenylalanine. The CDR3 DNA has 45 bases and is translated from base 1. TCRbeta CDR3 regions were amplified from genomic DNA by means of the immunoSEQ Assay, a bias-controlled multiplex PCR. The authors' analysis ran thus. The number of nucleated cells in each sample was estimated from the amplification of reference gene primers within the assay. To quantify the absolute abundance of each unique TCRbeta CDR3 rearrangement, sequence reads were collapsed and filtered. For each sample, productive Simpson clonality was calculated by taking the square root of Simpson's diversity index across productive rearrangements. TCRdb limited this immuneACCESS table to in-frame rearrangements with V and J called. A share of clones is missing; checked studies link under half to unresolved V genes, and the rest is unexplained. For V, J and clone size, that table is used; D and trimming come from the DNA. This sample lists fewer than 250,000 clones; roughly nine tenths were detected once. Clones ranked in the top ten supply 1.1% of the sample.

Each collaborating institution followed its own protocols to collect whole blood in K2EDTA tubes. For TCRbeta analysis, collaborators shipped samples in one of three forms: frozen whole blood, isolated PBMCs, or DNA extracted from either of those sample types. Worth noting for this clone: Its antigen remains undetermined. Nothing much larger sits one base from this clone, and base qualities are not available.

Material: peripheral blood. The sequence came from a man aged 25 to 45 with acute or convalescent COVID-19. The rearranged segments are TRBV19 and TRBJ1-1, with 7 central nucleotides matching TRBD1. The sequence in DNA is TGTGCCAGTAGTATCCCAGGGGGAAGTAGGACTGAAGCTTTCTTT. Its translation reads: CASSIPGGSRTEAFF.